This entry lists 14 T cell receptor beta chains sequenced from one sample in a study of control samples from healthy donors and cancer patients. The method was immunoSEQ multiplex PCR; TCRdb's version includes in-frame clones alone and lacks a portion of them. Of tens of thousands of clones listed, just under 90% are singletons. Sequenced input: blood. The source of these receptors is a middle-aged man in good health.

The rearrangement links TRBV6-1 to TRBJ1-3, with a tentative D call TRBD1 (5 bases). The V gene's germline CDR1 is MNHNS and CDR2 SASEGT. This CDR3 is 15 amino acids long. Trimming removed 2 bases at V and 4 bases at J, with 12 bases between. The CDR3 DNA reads TGTGCCAGCAGTGAATTCATCCGGGGCGGAAACACCATATATTTT. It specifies CASSEFIRGGNTIYF.

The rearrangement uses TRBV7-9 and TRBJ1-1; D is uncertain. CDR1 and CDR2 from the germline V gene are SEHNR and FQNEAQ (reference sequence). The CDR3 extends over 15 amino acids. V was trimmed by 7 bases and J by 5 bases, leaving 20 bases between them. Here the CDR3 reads CASIVAGFEGTEAFF. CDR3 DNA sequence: TGTGCCAGCATCGTGGCCGGCTTCGAGGGAACTGAAGCTTTCTTT.

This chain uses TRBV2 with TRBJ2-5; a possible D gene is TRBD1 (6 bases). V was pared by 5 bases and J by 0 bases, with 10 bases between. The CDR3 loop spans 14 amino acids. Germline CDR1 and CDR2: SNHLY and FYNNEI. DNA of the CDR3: TGTGCCAGCAGTAACGGACAGTACCAAGAGACCCAGTACTTC. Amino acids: CASSNGQYQETQYF.

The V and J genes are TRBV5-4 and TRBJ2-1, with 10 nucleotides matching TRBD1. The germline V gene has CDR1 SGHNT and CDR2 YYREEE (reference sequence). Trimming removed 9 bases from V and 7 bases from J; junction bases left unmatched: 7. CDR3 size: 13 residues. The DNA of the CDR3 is TGTGCCATTCCGGGACAGGGGAAGAATGAGCAGTTCTTC. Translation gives CAIPGQGKNEQFF.

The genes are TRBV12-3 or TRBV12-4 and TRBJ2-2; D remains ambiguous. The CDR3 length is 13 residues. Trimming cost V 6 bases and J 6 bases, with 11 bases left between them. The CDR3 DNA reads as TGTGCCAGCAGACTGTTAGGGCCCGGGGAGCTGTTTTTT. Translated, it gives CASRLLGPGELFF.

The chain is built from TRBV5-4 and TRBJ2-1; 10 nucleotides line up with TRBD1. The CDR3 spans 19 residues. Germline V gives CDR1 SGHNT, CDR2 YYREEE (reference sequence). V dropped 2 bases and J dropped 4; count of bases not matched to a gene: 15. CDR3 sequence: CASSFRRLTAGQGYNEQFF. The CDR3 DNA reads TGTGCCAGCAGCTTCAGGCGTCTCACGGCGGGACAGGGGTACAATGAGCAGTTCTTC.

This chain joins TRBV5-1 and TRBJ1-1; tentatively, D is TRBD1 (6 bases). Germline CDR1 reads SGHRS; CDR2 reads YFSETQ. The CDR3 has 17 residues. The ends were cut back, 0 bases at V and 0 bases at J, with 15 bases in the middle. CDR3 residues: CASSLGRQVPMNTEAFF. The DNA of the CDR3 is TGCGCCAGCAGCTTGGGGAGACAGGTTCCCATGAACACTGAAGCTTTCTTT.

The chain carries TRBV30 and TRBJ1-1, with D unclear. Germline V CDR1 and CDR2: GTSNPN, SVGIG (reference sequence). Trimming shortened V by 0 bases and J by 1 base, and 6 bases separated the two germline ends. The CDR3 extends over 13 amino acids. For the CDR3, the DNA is TGTGCCTGGAGTGTGAGGCCGAACACTGAAGCTTTCTTT. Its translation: CAWSVRPNTEAFF.

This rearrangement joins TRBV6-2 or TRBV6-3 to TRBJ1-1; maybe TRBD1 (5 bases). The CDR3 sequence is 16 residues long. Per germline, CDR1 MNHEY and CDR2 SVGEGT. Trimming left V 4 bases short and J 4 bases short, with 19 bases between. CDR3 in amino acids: CASSSLDNGGGTEAFF. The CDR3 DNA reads TGTGCCAGCAGTTCCCTCGACAACGGGGGAGGCACTGAAGCTTTCTTT.

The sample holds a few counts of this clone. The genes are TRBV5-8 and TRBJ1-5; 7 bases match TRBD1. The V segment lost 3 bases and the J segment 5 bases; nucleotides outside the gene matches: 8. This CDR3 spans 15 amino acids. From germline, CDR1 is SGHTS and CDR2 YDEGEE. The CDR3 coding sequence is TGTGCCAGCAGCTGGTATCAGGGGGGGGATCAGCCCCAGCATTTT. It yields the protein CASSWYQGGDQPQHF.

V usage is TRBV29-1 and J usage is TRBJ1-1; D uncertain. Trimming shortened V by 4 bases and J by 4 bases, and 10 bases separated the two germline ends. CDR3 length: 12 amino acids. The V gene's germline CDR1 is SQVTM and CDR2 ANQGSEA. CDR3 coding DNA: TGCAGCGTTGCAACGGGAGGCACTGAAGCTTTCTTT. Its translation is CSVATGGTEAFF.

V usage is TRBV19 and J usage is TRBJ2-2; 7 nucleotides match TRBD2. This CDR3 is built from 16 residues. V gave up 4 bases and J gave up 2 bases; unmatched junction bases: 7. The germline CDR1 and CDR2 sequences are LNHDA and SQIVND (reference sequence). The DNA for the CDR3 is TGTGCCAGTAGTAGCTTCCGGGACTATAACACCGGGGAGCTGTTTTTT. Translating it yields CASSSFRDYNTGELFF.

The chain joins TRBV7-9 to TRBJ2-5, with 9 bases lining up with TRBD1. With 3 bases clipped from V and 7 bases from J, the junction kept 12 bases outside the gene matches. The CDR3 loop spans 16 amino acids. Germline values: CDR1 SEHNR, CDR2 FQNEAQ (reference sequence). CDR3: CASSFPDRGDKWTQYF. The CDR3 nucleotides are TGTGCCAGCAGCTTCCCGGACAGGGGCGATAAATGGACCCAGTACTTC. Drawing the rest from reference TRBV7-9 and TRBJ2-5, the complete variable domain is DTGVSQNPRHKITKRGQNVTFRCDPISEHNRLYWYRQTLGQGPEFLTYFQNEAQLEKSRLLSDRFSAERPKGSFSTLEIQRTEQGDSAMYLCASSFPDRGDKWTQYFGPGTRLLVL.

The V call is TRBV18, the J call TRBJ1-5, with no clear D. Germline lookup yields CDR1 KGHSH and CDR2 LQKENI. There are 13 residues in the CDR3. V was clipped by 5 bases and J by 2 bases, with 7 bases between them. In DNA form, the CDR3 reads TGTGCCAGCTCAGAAACAGGCAATCAGCCCCAGCATTTT. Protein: CASSETGNQPQHF.